The 5 T cell receptor beta chains below all came from one sample that was sequenced in a study of Graves' ophthalmopathy and Graves' hyperthyroidism. The TCR beta CDR3 regions underwent amplification from RNA transcripts. The authors performed first-round RT-PCR with HTBI primers and then a second-round multiplex PCR. TCRdb called the multiplex PCR reads again in MiXCR, with one record for every CDR3 protein. The sample consists of around 1,000,000 distinct CDR3 sequences, around a third of them appearing once. The sample consisted of peripheral blood or thyroid tissue (not recorded which). These receptors were collected from an adult man with Graves' hyperthyroidism.

This clonotype appeared a few times. The gene calls are TRBV29-1 and TRBJ2-5, with TRBD1 identical over 10 bases. In germline, CDR1 is SQVTM, CDR2 ANQGSEA. J gave up 1 base and V 8 bases, and 4 bases lay outside the gene matches. The CDR3 is 13 amino acids. The CDR3 is CSCRDRGQETQYF. DNA of the CDR3: TGCAGCTGCCGGGACAGGGGCCAAGAGACCCAGTACTTC.

This clonotype was counted at least ten times. V is TRBV19 and J is TRBJ2-2; D might be TRBD1 (5 bases). The V gene lost 1 base and the J gene lost 7 bases, with 13 bases spanning the gap. This CDR3 has 15 residues. Germline V gene sequence: CDR1 LNHDA, CDR2 SQIVND (reference sequence). The CDR3 region is CASSIVGGQGGELFF. CDR3 coding DNA: TGTGCCAGTAGTATAGTCGGCGGTCAGGGCGGGGAGCTGTTTTTT.

To note about this clonotype: This may come from a read error, since a much larger clone is one base off. The chain has TRBV7-3 and TRBJ1-2; D remains ambiguous. This CDR3 has 13 amino acids. Germline CDR1 reads SGHTA; CDR2 reads FQGTGA. V was clipped by 0 bases and J by 4 bases, with 6 bases between them. The DNA of the CDR3 is TGTGCCAGCAGCTTAACGGACGGCTATGGCTACACCTTC. This codes for CASSLTDGYGYTF.

This clonotype was recorded at least ten times. This chain uses TRBV14 with TRBJ2-7; 9 bases fit TRBD2. The CDR3 covers 18 residues. From germline, CDR1 is SGHDN and CDR2 FVKESK. V was pared by 4 bases and J by 7 bases, with 20 bases of the junction left unmatched. CDR3 nucleotide sequence: TGTGCCAGCAGCCCCACAGTCGCCTTAGCGGGAGCTAAACGGGAGCAGTACTTC. It yields the protein CASSPTVALAGAKREQYF.

Turning to this clonotype: Since a much larger clone is just one base distant, this may be a read error. The chain employs TRBV7-2 and TRBJ2-5; D might be TRBD2 (5 bases). Trimming took 1 base from V and 5 from J, leaving 17 bases between them. The CDR3 sequence is 16 residues long. Germline CDR1 and CDR2: SGHTA and FQGNSA. The chain's CDR3 is CTSSLGVNRWEETQYF. In DNA form, the CDR3 reads TGTACCAGCAGCTTAGGAGTAAATCGGTGGGAGGAGACCCAGTACTTC.